This passage covers 19 T cell receptor beta chains from one sample sequenced in a study of T-cell memory formation after mild COVID-19. TCRdb ran MiXCR on the 5' RACE reads and lists one entry per CDR3 protein. The sample shows around 110,000 distinct CDR3 sequences, about 15% of them seen only once. Sequenced material: PBMCs or a T cell subset sorted from them (not recorded which). The receptor source for this set is a young man who had mild COVID-19 (a few samples of this study predate the infection). Cell type and time point are not known.

This clonotype appeared a single time. The chain couples TRBV7-8 to TRBJ2-1, with 8 nucleotides matching TRBD1. Germline V lookup: CDR1 SGHVS, CDR2 FQNEAQ. V dropped 1 base and J dropped 8; count of bases not matched to a gene: 4. The CDR3 has 14 amino acids. The CDR3 loop is CASSLGTGTYEQFF. CDR3 in DNA: TGTGCCAGCAGCTTAGGGACAGGGACTTATGAGCAGTTCTTC.

A few counts support this clonotype. CDR3 nucleotides: TGTGCCAGCAGTCGGACAGACTATAATTCACCCCTCCACTTT. It yields the protein CASSRTDYNSPLHF. The rearrangement uses TRBV7-2 and TRBJ1-6; a weak D match, TRBD1 (6 bases). With 6 bases removed from V and 3 bases from J, the gap between germline ends came to 9 bases. Germline V gives CDR1 SGHTA, CDR2 FQGNSA. This CDR3 contains 14 residues.

The sample holds a few counts of this clonotype. The genes are TRBV13 and TRBJ1-1, with D maybe TRBD1 (5 bases). Looked up from germline, CDR1 is PRHDT and CDR2 is FYEKMQ (reference sequence). Trimming removed 0 bases at V and 7 bases at J, with 18 bases between. This CDR3 is 16 amino acids long. The CDR3 reads CASSLGSRGPAGEAFF. CDR3 DNA: TGTGCCAGCAGCTTAGGCAGTAGGGGTCCAGCAGGTGAAGCTTTCTTT.

The sample holds a few counts of this clonotype. The V gene is TRBV10-2, the J gene TRBJ2-3; perhaps TRBD2 as D (6 bases). Germline lookup yields CDR1 WSHSY and CDR2 SAAADI. The CDR3 contains 14 residues. Trimming took 6 bases from V and 2 from J, leaving 12 bases between them. The CDR3 region has the DNA TGCGCCAGCAGGAACCGGGACTTCACAGATACGCAGTATTTT. This sequence encodes CASRNRDFTDTQYF.

This clonotype was picked up a small number of times. A read error may produce the germline difference seen at one junction end. The chain couples TRBV4-1 to TRBJ2-6, with 8 bases matching TRBD2. The CDR3 contains 18 residues. Germline V gives CDR1 MGHRA, CDR2 YSYEKL. The CDR3 DNA follows: TGCGCCAGCAACCAAAGGGAGACTAGCGTCTCTGGGGCCAACGTCCTGACTTTC. Translated, it gives CASNQRETSVSGANVLTF.

The V call is TRBV25-1, the J call TRBJ1-2; 8 bases are shared with TRBD1. Unmatched junction bases numbered 9, after V lost 7 bases and J lost 8 bases. The CDR3 spans 13 residues. Germline assignment: CDR1 MGHDK and CDR2 SYGVNS. CDR3 protein: CASTPPTGDGYTF. The CDR3 coding sequence is TGTGCCAGCACCCCACCGACAGGGGACGGCTACACCTTC.

This clonotype was recorded a few times. The gene calls are TRBV9 and TRBJ1-1; a possible D gene is TRBD1 (5 bases). This CDR3 region has 16 residues. CDR1 is SGDLS and CDR2 is YYNGEE in the germline V gene. Trimming removed 3 bases from V and 1 base from J, with 16 bases in between. The chain's CDR3 is CASSAARGMQNTEAFF. CDR3 nucleotide sequence: TGTGCCAGCAGCGCGGCCCGGGGCATGCAGAACACTGAAGCTTTCTTT.

In this sample, this clonotype turned up a few times. The V and J genes are TRBV4-1 and TRBJ2-5; the match to TRBD2 covers 15 bases. V lost 3 bases, J lost 2 bases, and 10 bases stayed unmatched. Germline CDR1 is MGHRA and CDR2 is YSYEKL. This CDR3 spans 19 amino acids. The DNA for the CDR3 is TGCGCCAGCAGCCAGATCGGACTAGCGGGGGGGAATTTACAAGAGACCCAGTACTTC. Translated, it gives CASSQIGLAGGNLQETQYF.

This clonotype has a handful of counts. The rearrangement joins TRBV4-3 to TRBJ2-3; D tentatively reads TRBD1 or TRBD2 (5 bases each). Germline assignment: CDR1 LGHNA and CDR2 YSLEER. The V gene lost 0 bases and the J gene lost 2 bases, with 15 bases spanning the gap. This CDR3 region has 17 residues. CDR3 in DNA: TGCGCCAGCAGCCAAGAGGACGGGGCCAGGGCCACAGATACGCAGTATTTT. Protein sequence: CASSQEDGARATDTQYF.

This clonotype came up a few times. The rearrangement links TRBV5-4 to TRBJ2-6; TRBD2 might be the D (5 bases). The CDR3 spans 15 residues. CDR1 SGHNT and CDR2 YYREEE come from the germline V gene (reference sequence). With 3 bases removed from V and 3 bases from J, the gap between germline ends came to 10 bases. The chain's CDR3 is CASSSTGVGANVLTF. CDR3 bases: TGTGCCAGCAGCTCTACCGGGGTTGGGGCCAACGTCCTGACTTTC. Full variable domain (missing parts from reference TRBV5-4 and TRBJ2-6): ETGVTQSPTHLIKTRGQQVTLRCSSQSGHNTVSWYQQALGQGPQFIFQYYREEENGRGNFPPRFSGLQFPNYSSELNVNALELDDSALYLCASSSTGVGANVLTFGAGSRLTVL.

The chain's CDR3 is CSVETGTSGSSYEQYF. CDR3 nucleotide sequence: TGCAGCGTTGAAACGGGGACTAGCGGAAGCTCCTACGAGCAGTACTTC. The V call is TRBV29-1, the J call TRBJ2-7, with 11 nucleotides matching TRBD2. V was clipped by 2 bases and J by 0 bases; unmatched bases: 6. Germline-derived CDR1 and CDR2 are SQVTM and ANQGSEA. The CDR3 runs 16 residues.

The CDR3 bases are TGTGCCAGCAGTCCCTTAGTTTACTCCTATAATTCACCCCTCCACTTT. It yields the protein CASSPLVYSYNSPLHF. V usage is TRBV12-3 or TRBV12-4 and J usage is TRBJ1-6; D is ambiguous. The CDR3 loop spans 16 amino acids. The V end was cut by 5 bases, the J end by 0 bases, with 11 bases between.

This clonotype was observed a handful of times. The rearrangement joins TRBV5-1 to TRBJ2-3; a weak D match, TRBD2 (7 bases). The CDR3 runs 15 residues. Germline-derived CDR1 and CDR2 are SGHRS and YFSETQ. V was trimmed by 0 bases and J by 2 bases, leaving 10 bases between them. The DNA for the CDR3 is TGCGCCAGCAGCTTGGAAGGGGGGGTCACAGATACGCAGTATTTT. Its protein product is CASSLEGGVTDTQYF.

This clonotype was counted at least ten times. V is TRBV20-1 and J is TRBJ2-6; no firm D call. CDR1 and CDR2 from the germline V gene are DFQATT and SNEGSKA (reference sequence). The V end was cut by 1 base, the J end by 5 bases, with 15 bases between. The CDR3 is 16 residues long. The CDR3 reads CSARVQEGKWANVLTF. CDR3 coding DNA: TGCAGTGCTAGAGTCCAAGAAGGGAAGTGGGCCAACGTCCTGACTTTC.

The rearrangement links TRBV6-5 to TRBJ1-1; no clear D gene. The CDR3 runs 13 residues. Germline V gene sequence: CDR1 MNHEY, CDR2 SVGAGI. With 0 bases removed from V and 0 bases from J, the gap between germline ends came to 2 bases. CDR3 DNA: TGTGCCAGCAGTTACTCCATGAACACTGAAGCTTTCTTT. Its protein is CASSYSMNTEAFF.

The chain couples TRBV11-2 to TRBJ2-5; tentatively, D is TRBD2 (5 bases). Trimming took 2 bases from V and 2 from J, leaving 12 bases between them. CDR1 and CDR2 from the germline V gene are SGHAT and FQNNGV. This CDR3 spans 15 amino acids. In DNA form, the CDR3 reads TGTGCCAGCAGCTTACGTGCTAGCCCTCAAGAGACCCAGTACTTC. Amino acids: CASSLRASPQETQYF.

This clonotype was detected ten times or more. The J gene is TRBJ1-1, the V gene TRBV5-1, with TRBD1 matching over 9 bases. The germline gives CDR1 SGHRS, CDR2 YFSETQ. Losses at the gene ends were 3 bases for V and 1 base for J; bases not matched to a gene: 1. The CDR3 extends over 14 amino acids. The CDR3 loop is CASSWGQGNTEAFF. CDR3 in DNA: TGCGCCAGCAGCTGGGGACAGGGGAACACTGAAGCTTTCTTT. The full variable domain, rest sourced from reference TRBV5-1 and TRBJ1-1, is KAGVTQTPRYLIKTRGQQVTLSCSPISGHRSVSWYQQTPGQGLQFLFEYFSETQRNKGNFPGRFSGRQFSNSRSEMNVSTLELGDSALYLCASSWGQGNTEAFFGQGTRLTVV.

In this sample, this clonotype turned up a few times. This chain connects TRBV11-2 to TRBJ2-3; 8 bases are shared with TRBD1. CDR1 is SGHAT and CDR2 is FQNNGV in the germline V gene. This CDR3 is built from 14 residues. The junction had 2 bases not matched to a gene; V was cut back by 5 bases and J by 1 base. CDR3: CASSTTGGTDTQYF. DNA of the CDR3: TGTGCCAGCAGCACGACAGGGGGCACAGATACGCAGTATTTT.

The sample holds many counts of this clonotype. The chain recombines TRBV2 with TRBJ2-1, with D maybe TRBD2 (7 bases). CDR1 SNHLY and CDR2 FYNNEI come from the germline V gene. There are 12 residues in the CDR3. In DNA, the CDR3 is TGTGCAAAGGGAGGGGGGGCCGAAGAGCAGTTCTTC. This codes for CAKGGGAEEQFF. Full variable domain (rest looked up from reference TRBV2 and TRBJ2-1): EPEVTQTPSHQVTQMGQEVILRCVPISNHLYFYWYRQILGQKVEFLVSFYNNEISEKSEIFDDQFSVERPDGSNFTLKIRSTKLEDSAMYFCAKGGGAEEQFFGPGTRLTVL.